What follows describes a single TCR beta chain. The PCR ran on 60 Vbeta and 13 Jbeta primers. The repertoire was sequenced with immunoSEQ multiplex PCR; TCRdb's copy has only in-frame clones and lacks some. The sample consists of under 200,000 clones, over 70% of them appearing once. This sample stems from a study of cytomegalovirus exposure and HLA in healthy donors. What was sequenced was PBMCs. The receptor comes from a male donor in good health and CMV-seropositive.

CDR3 residues: CAWKRQTTEAFF. The CDR3 coding sequence is TGTGCCTGGAAGCGCCAGACCACTGAAGCTTTCTTT. V and J are TRBV30 and TRBJ1-1, with D hard to call. The germline V gene has CDR1 GTSNPN and CDR2 SVGIG (reference sequence). Trimming cost V 4 bases and J 4 bases, with 10 bases left between them. The CDR3 runs 12 residues.